Below are 4 T cell receptor beta chains sequenced from a single sample in a study of cytomegalovirus exposure and HLA in healthy donors. TCRdb keeps only in-frame clones here, not all; method: immunoSEQ multiplex PCR. Of about 240,000 clones in the sample, approximately 86% were seen once. What was sequenced was PBMCs. The receptors come from a woman aged 25 to 39 in good health and CMV-seropositive.

The V gene is TRBV7-2, the J gene TRBJ2-5; D may be TRBD2 (6 bases). The V end lost 5 bases, the J end lost 6 bases, and 16 bases lay between the germline ends. The CDR3 has 14 amino acids. Germline loops: CDR1 SGHTA, CDR2 FQGNSA. The CDR3 sequence: CASSADWGGKTQYF. CDR3 nucleotides: TGTGCCAGCAGCGCCGACTGGGGCGGGAAGACCCAGTACTTC.

The chain recombines TRBV27 with TRBJ2-1, with TRBD2 matching over 10 bases. J gave up 4 bases and V 8 bases, and 8 bases lay outside the gene matches. The germline V gene encodes CDR1 MNHEY and CDR2 SMNVEV (reference sequence). CDR3 length: 15 residues. CDR3 sequence (DNA): TGTGCCAGCTCAAGGACTAGCGGAGAATACAATGAGCAGTTCTTC. It yields the protein CASSRTSGEYNEQFF.

CDR3 in DNA: TGTGCCAGCAGCGACAACGGTAACACCGGGGAGCTGTTTTTT. It translates to CASSDNGNTGELFF. V and J are TRBV14 and TRBJ2-2, with D hard to call. Trimming took off 5 bases at V and 2 bases at J, with 9 bases between the two ends. CDR3 size: 14 residues. CDR1 SGHDN and CDR2 FVKESK come from the germline V gene.

The chain is built from TRBV7-6 and TRBJ2-7; 7 nucleotides align to TRBD2. CDR3 size: 15 residues. The V gene end was trimmed by 5 bases and the J gene end by 1 base; junction bases not matched to a gene: 8. The germline CDR1 and CDR2 sequences are SGHVS and FNYEAQ. This chain's CDR3 is CASSRDYLPSYEQYF. The CDR3 region has the DNA TGTGCCAGCAGCCGGGACTATTTACCTTCCTACGAGCAGTACTTC.